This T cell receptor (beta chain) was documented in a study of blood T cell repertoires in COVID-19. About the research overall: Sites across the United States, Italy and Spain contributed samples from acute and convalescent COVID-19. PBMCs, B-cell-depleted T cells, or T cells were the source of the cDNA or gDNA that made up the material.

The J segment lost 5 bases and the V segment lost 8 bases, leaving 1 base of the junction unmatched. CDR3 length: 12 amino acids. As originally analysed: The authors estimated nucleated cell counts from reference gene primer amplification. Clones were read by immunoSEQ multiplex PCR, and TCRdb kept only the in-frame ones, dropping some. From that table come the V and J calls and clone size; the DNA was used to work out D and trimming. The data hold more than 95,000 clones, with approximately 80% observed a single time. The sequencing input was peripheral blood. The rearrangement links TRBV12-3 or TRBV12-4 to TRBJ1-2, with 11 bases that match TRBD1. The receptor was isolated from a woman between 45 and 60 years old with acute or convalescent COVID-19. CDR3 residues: CASGTGGYGYTF. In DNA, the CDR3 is TGTGCCAGCGGGACAGGGGGATATGGCTACACCTTC.